The rows below give T cell receptor beta chains drawn from one sample of a study of OX40 agonist ivuxolimab in advanced cancers. Sequencing used immunoSEQ multiplex PCR; TCRdb keeps in-frame clones, though not all of them. The sample contains about 85,000 clones, approximately 86% of which appear only once. The sequences come from CD4+ or CD8+ T cells sorted from blood, collected in a trial of the OX40 agonist ivuxolimab. All receptors come from an adult with an advanced solid tumor such as melanoma, head and neck, liver or kidney cancer. Both conserved end residues are part of each CDR3. D genes are given only for firm matches. Only part of the rows carry a size: once, few, many, or a class if the clone is expanded.

-,TRBJ2-5,-,TRBV5-1,TGCGCCAGCAGCTTGGGGGGGGACGCCCAAGAGACCCAGTACTTC,CASSLGGDAQETQYF
-,TRBJ2-7,-,TRBV7-3,TGTGCCAGCAGTTCCCTTGGGCGGATCGAGCAGTACTTC,CASSSLGRIEQYF
few,TRBJ1-5,-,TRBV10-3,TGTGCCATCAGTGAAGAGGGGGTAAGTCAGCCCCAGCATTTT,CAISEEGVSQPQHF
-,TRBJ2-5,-,TRBV14,TGTGCCAGCAGCCAAGATTGGCTAGCAGAGACCCAGTACTTC,CASSQDWLAETQYF
-,TRBJ1-4,TRBD1,TRBV7-9,TGTGCCAGCACACTTACAGGGGGCCATGAAAAACTGTTTTTT,CASTLTGGHEKLFF
once,TRBJ1-5,-,TRBV18,TGTGCCAGCTCATGGGACGGAGGGGCCAATCAGCCCCAGCATTTT,CASSWDGGANQPQHF
-,TRBJ2-5,-,TRBV6-5,TGTGCCAGCAGTTACGTGGGGGCGGAAGAGACCCAGTACTTC,CASSYVGAEETQYF
-,TRBJ2-1,-,TRBV5-1,TGCGCCAGCAGCCCAGGAGGGGGCGCGTACAATGAGCAGTTCTTC,CASSPGGGAYNEQFF
-,TRBJ2-5,TRBD2,TRBV6-1,TGTGCCAGCAGGATAAGCGGGGAAGAGACCCAGTACTTC,CASRISGEETQYF
-,TRBJ2-2,-,TRBV4-1,TGCGCCAGCAGCCAAGATTTCGGCAGGACACGGACCGGGGAGCTGTTTTTT,CASSQDFGRTRTGELFF
-,TRBJ1-5,-,TRBV28,TGTGCCAGCAGTTTAAACACCGGGGTCAATCAGCCCCAGCATTTT,CASSLNTGVNQPQHF
few,TRBJ2-2,TRBD1,TRBV2,TGTGCCAGCAGTGGACAGGGTAGTAACCCCGGGGAGCTGTTTTTT,CASSGQGSNPGELFF
once,TRBJ1-1,-,TRBV7-2,TGTGCCAGCAGCTTAGAAGCCCCGGGCACCACTGAAGCTTTCTTT,CASSLEAPGTTEAFF
-,TRBJ1-1,-,TRBV30,TGTGCCTGCCTAAGACTCGGGAACACTGAAGCTTTCTTT,CACLRLGNTEAFF
-,TRBJ1-1,-,TRBV13,TGTGCCAGCAGCTTGACCGATGGGTGGGCTGAAGCTTTCTTT,CASSLTDGWAEAFF
-,TRBJ2-5,TRBD1,TRBV7-3,TGTGCCAGCAGCCAAATGGGGACAGTCCAAGAGACCCAGTACTTC,CASSQMGTVQETQYF
-,TRBJ2-7,-,TRBV7-2,TGTGCCAGCAGCCCCCAGGGCGGCACCTACGAGCAGTACTTC,CASSPQGGTYEQYF
-,TRBJ2-5,-,TRBV9,TGTGCCAGCAGCGTAAGGGTAGGGGAGACCCAGTACTTC,CASSVRVGETQYF
-,TRBJ2-3,TRBD2,TRBV5-4,TGTGCCAGCAGCCCAGGACTAGTCGTCACAGATACGCAGTATTTT,CASSPGLVVTDTQYF
once,TRBJ2-4,-,TRBV18,TGTGCCAGCTCACCAGCTGGAGAGAATCAGTACTTC,CASSPAGENQYF
-,TRBJ1-1,-,TRBV19,TGTGCCAGTAGTTTATCCAGGAACACTGAAGCTTTCTTT,CASSLSRNTEAFF
-,TRBJ2-1,-,TRBV2,TGTGCCAGCGAGGGGGGGATATCCTACAATGAGCAGTTCTTC,CASEGGISYNEQFF
few,TRBJ1-6,-,TRBV2,TGTGCCAGCAGTGAACTGGGAGTCCCAAATTCACCCCTCCACTTT,CASSELGVPNSPLHF
-,TRBJ2-5,TRBD1,TRBV18,TGTGCCAGCTCACCCCAGTCGGACAGGGGAGGAGAGCAGTACTTC,CASSPQSDRGGEQYF
-,TRBJ2-7,TRBD1,TRBV7-7,TGTGCTAGCAGCCCAGAAACAGGGGGATTCCACGAGCAGTACTTC,CASSPETGGFHEQYF
-,TRBJ2-1,-,TRBV19,TGTGCCAGTAGTACCCGGGACTCCTACAATGAGCAGTTCTTC,CASSTRDSYNEQFF
-,TRBJ2-3,TRBD1,TRBV5-6,TGTGCCAGCAGCTTGGGGGGACAGGGTCCAGATACGCAGTATTTT,CASSLGGQGPDTQYF
-,TRBJ1-2,TRBD1,TRBV29-1,TGCAGCGTTGGGACAGGGACTTTTAACTATGGCTACACCTTC,CSVGTGTFNYGYTF
-,TRBJ2-5,TRBD2,TRBV28,TGTGCCAGCAGAGGGCCGGGGGGCCAAGAGACCCAGTACTTC,CASRGPGGQETQYF
-,TRBJ1-5,-,TRBV2,TGTGCCGGAAGGACAGTGGAAGGGCCCCAGCATTTT,CAGRTVEGPQHF
few,TRBJ1-4,-,TRBV9,TGTGCCAGCAGCGCCGACCAGGACCCTAATGAAAAACTGTTTTTT,CASSADQDPNEKLFF
-,TRBJ1-5,-,TRBV11-3,TGTGCCAGTAACTGGGCAGACCATAGCAATCAGCCCCAGCATTTT,CASNWADHSNQPQHF
-,TRBJ1-2,TRBD1,TRBV11-1,TGTGCCAGCAGCCGGGACAGTTACTATGGCTACACCTTC,CASSRDSYYGYTF
-,TRBJ2-2,TRBD2,TRBV18,TGTGCCAGCTCACCAGGGAGGGACACCGGGGAGCTGTTTTTT,CASSPGRDTGELFF
-,TRBJ2-3,TRBD1,TRBV12-5,TGTGCTAGTAAGGGGACAGGGGCAGATACGCAGTATTTT,CASKGTGADTQYF
-,TRBJ1-5,-,TRBV5-6,TGTGCCAGCAGCTTGGTATCGGCAGCACATCAGCCCCAGCATTTT,CASSLVSAAHQPQHF
-,TRBJ2-6,-,TRBV10-3,TGTGCCATCAGTGACCCCGCCATATTAGGCTCTGGGGCCAACGTCCTGACTTTC,CAISDPAILGSGANVLTF
-,TRBJ1-6,-,TRBV30,TGTGCCTGGACCCTCCGACTGAGCTCCTATAATTCACCCCTCCACTTT,CAWTLRLSSYNSPLHF
-,TRBJ1-2,-,TRBV19,TGTGCCAATATGGACAGAATTAACTATGGCTACACCTTC,CANMDRINYGYTF
once,TRBJ2-6,-,TRBV27,TGTGCCAGTTTGGGGGCCCACTCTGGGGCCAACGTCCTGACTTTC,CASLGAHSGANVLTF
few,TRBJ1-5,TRBD1,TRBV6-5,TGTGCCAGCAGTTTCGGACAGGGACAGCCCCAGCATTTT,CASSFGQGQPQHF
-,TRBJ1-5,TRBD1,TRBV2,TGTGCCAGCAGGCGCGGGACAGGGCGTGATCAGCCCCAGCATTTT,CASRRGTGRDQPQHF
-,TRBJ2-1,-,TRBV19,TGTGCCAGTAGTATCGATTTAGGCTCGGGGGGCTCACGCAATGAGCAGTTCTTC,CASSIDLGSGGSRNEQFF
-,TRBJ2-5,-,TRBV11-3,TGTGCCAGCAGCTTAGGGGGGGCCGGAGAGACCCAGTACTTC,CASSLGGAGETQYF
-,TRBJ2-2,TRBD1,TRBV2,TGTGCCAGCAGGGGACTGTTACTGACAGGGGAGAACACCGGGGAGCTGTTTTTT,CASRGLLLTGENTGELFF
-,TRBJ2-1,TRBD1,TRBV11-3,TGTGCCAGCAGCCAAGAACAGGGGTCCTACAATGAGCAGTTCTTC,CASSQEQGSYNEQFF
-,TRBJ2-7,-,TRBV14,TGTGCCAGCAGCAACTTGGGAAGTTTAGGGCAGTACTTC,CASSNLGSLGQYF
-,TRBJ1-3,-,TRBV7-6,TGTGCCAGCAGCTTATTTTCCAGGGGCCGGGTCCGCGGAAACACCATATATTTT,CASSLFSRGRVRGNTIYF
-,TRBJ1-5,-,TRBV7-1,TGTGCCAGCAGCTTAGCTCTAGGGACCCCCAATCAGCCCCAGCATTTT,CASSLALGTPNQPQHF
-,TRBJ2-1,-,TRBV5-1,TGCGCCAGCAGCTTGGAGGCTGATGAGCAGTTCTTC,CASSLEADEQFF
-,TRBJ1-5,TRBD1,TRBV6-6,TGTGCCAGCAGCGGGGGACAGGAAATTAATCAGCCCCAGCATTTT,CASSGGQEINQPQHF
-,TRBJ2-3,TRBD2,TRBV6-4,TGTGCCAGCAGTGATAGCGGGGGCACAGATACGCAGTATTTT,CASSDSGGTDTQYF
once,TRBJ1-1,-,TRBV7-2,TGTGCCAGCAGTTCGGACCCGGGCTATGAAGCTTTCTTT,CASSSDPGYEAFF